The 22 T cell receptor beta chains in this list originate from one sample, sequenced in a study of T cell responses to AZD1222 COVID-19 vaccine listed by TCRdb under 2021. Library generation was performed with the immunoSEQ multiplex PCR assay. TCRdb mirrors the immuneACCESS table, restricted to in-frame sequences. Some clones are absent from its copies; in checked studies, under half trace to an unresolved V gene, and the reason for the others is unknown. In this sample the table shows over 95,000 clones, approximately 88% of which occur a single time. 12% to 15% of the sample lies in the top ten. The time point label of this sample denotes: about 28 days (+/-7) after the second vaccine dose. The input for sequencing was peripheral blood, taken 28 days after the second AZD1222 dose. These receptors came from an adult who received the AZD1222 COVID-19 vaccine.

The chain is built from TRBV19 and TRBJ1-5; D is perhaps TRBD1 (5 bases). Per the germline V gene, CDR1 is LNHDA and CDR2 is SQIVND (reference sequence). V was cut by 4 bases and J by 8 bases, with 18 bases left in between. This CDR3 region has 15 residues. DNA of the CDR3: TGTGCCAGTAGTACGACCGGGACGGGGTTGGAGCCCCAGCATTTT. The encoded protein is CASSTTGTGLEPQHF. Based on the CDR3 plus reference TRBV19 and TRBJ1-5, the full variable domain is DGGITQSPKYLFRKEGQNVTLSCEQNLNHDAMYWYRQDPGQGLRLIYYSQIVNDFQKGDIAEGYSVSREKKESFPLTVTSAQKNPTAFYLCASSTTGTGLEPQHFGDGTRLSIL.

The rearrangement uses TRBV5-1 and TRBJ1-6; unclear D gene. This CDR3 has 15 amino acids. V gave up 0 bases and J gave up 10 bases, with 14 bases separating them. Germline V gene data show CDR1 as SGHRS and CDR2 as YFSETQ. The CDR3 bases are TGCGCCAGCAGCTTGGGGGAAACTTACGGGTCACCCCTCCACTTT. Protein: CASSLGETYGSPLHF.

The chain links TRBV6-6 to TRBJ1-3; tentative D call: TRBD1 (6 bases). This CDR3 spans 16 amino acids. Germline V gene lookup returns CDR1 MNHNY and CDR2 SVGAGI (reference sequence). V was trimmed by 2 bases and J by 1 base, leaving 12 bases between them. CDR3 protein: CASSYVQGQSGNTIYF. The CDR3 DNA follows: TGTGCCAGCAGTTACGTGCAGGGGCAGTCTGGAAACACCATATATTTT.

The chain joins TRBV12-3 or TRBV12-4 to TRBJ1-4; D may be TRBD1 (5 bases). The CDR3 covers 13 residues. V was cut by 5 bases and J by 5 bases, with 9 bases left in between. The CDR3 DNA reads TGTGCCAGCAGTGGGGGGGGGAATGAAAAACTGTTTTTT. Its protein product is CASSGGGNEKLFF.

The CDR3 DNA sequence: TGTGCCAGTGCGGTGGCCGGGTGGACTGAAGCTTTCTTT. As protein: CASAVAGWTEAFF. The V call is TRBV19, the J call TRBJ1-1, with D unclear. Germline lookup yields CDR1 LNHDA and CDR2 SQIVND (reference sequence). The CDR3 totals 13 residues. V was trimmed by 8 bases and J by 5 bases, leaving 15 bases between them.

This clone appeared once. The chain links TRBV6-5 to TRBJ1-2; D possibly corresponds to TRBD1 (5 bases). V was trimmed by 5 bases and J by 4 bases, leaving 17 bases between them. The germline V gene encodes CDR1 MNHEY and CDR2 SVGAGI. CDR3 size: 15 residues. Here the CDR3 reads CASSMGDAVGYGYTF. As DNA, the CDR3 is TGTGCCAGCAGTATGGGGGACGCCGTAGGCTATGGCTACACCTTC.

This CDR3 reads CASSQDVSYSYEQYF. Written as DNA, the CDR3 is TGTGCCAGCAGCCAGGACGTTAGCTATTCCTACGAGCAGTACTTC. The chain recombines TRBV11-3 with TRBJ2-7; D remains ambiguous. The ends were cut back, 5 bases at V and 1 base at J, with 15 bases in the middle. This CDR3 has 15 residues. CDR1 and CDR2 from the germline V gene are SGHNT and YENEEA.

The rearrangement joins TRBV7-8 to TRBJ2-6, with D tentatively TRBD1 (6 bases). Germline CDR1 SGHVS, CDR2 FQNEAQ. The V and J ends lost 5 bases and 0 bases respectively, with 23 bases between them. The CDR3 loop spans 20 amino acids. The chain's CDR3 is CASSLERLIQGTSGANVLTF. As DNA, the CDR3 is TGTGCCAGCAGCCTAGAGAGGCTCATACAGGGAACCTCTGGGGCCAACGTCCTGACTTTC.

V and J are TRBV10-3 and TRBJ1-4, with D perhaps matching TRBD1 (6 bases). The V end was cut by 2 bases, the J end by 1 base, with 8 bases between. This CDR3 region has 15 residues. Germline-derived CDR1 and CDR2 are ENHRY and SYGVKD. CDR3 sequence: CAISENRETNEKLFF. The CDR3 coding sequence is TGTGCCATCAGTGAGAACAGGGAAACTAATGAAAAACTGTTTTTT.

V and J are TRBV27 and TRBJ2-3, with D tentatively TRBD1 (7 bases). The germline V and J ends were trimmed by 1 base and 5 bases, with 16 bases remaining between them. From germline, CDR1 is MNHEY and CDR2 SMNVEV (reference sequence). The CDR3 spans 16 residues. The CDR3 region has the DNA TGTGCCAGCAGTTTATGGGGTCCTCAGGGGGGAGATACGCAGTATTTT. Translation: CASSLWGPQGGDTQYF.

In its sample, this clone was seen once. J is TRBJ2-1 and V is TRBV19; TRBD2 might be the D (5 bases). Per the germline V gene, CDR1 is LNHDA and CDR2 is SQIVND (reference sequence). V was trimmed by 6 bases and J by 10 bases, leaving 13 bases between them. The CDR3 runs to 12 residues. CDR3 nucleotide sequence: TGTGCCAGTAGCTTTCTTAGGGAGGAGCAGTTCTTC. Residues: CASSFLREEQFF.

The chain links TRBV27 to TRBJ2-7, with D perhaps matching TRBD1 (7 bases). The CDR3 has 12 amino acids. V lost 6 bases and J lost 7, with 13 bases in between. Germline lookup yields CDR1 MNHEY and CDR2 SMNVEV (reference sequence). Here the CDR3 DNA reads TGTGCCAGCAGCCGCTCAGGGGGGGAGCAGTACTTC. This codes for CASSRSGGEQYF.

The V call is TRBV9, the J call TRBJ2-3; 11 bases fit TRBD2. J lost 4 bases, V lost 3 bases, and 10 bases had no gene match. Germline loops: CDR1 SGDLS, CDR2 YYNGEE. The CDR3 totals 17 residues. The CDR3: CASSAISASGGSDTQYF. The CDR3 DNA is TGTGCCAGCAGCGCCATCTCCGCTAGCGGGGGGTCAGATACGCAGTATTTT.

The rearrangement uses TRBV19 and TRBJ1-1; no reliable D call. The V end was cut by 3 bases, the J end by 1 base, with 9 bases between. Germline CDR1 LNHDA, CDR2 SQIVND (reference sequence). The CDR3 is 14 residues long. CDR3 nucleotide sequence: TGTGCCAGTAGTATCGAAAGGGCGAACACTGAAGCTTTCTTT. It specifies CASSIERANTEAFF.

This chain's CDR3 is CAGTSGAEDEQYF. The DNA of the CDR3 is TGTGCCGGAACTAGCGGGGCGGAGGACGAGCAGTACTTC. The V gene is TRBV18, the J gene TRBJ2-7, with 10 bases that match TRBD2. This CDR3 has 13 amino acids. The germline CDR1 and CDR2 sequences are KGHSH and LQKENI. With V trimmed by 11 bases and J by 5 bases, 9 bases remained unmatched.

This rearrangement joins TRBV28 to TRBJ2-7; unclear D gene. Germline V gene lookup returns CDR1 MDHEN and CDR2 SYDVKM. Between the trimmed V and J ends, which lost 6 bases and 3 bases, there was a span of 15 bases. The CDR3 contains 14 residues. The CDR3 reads CASSARLPIYEQYF. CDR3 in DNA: TGTGCCAGCAGCGCCCGTTTGCCAATCTACGAGCAGTACTTC.

The CDR3: CASSQVGTGELSDDGYTF. CDR3 in DNA: TGCGCCAGCAGCCAAGTCGGGACAGGGGAACTCAGTGACGATGGCTACACCTTC. This chain uses TRBV4-1 with TRBJ1-2; TRBD1 matches 10 bases. Germline CDR1 MGHRA, CDR2 YSYEKL. The length of the CDR3 is 18 residues. After removal of 1 base from V and 6 bases from J, the junction contained 14 bases not matched to a gene.

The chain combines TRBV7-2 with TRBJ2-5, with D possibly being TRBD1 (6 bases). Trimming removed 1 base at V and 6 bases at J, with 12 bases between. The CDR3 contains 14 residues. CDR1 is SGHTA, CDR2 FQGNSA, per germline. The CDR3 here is CASSLVQGSKTQYF. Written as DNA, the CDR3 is TGTGCCAGCAGCTTAGTACAGGGTTCGAAGACCCAGTACTTC.

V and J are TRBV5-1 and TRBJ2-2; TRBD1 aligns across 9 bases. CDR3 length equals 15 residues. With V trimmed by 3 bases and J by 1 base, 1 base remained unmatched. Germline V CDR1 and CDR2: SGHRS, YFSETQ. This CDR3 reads CASSSGQGNTGELFF. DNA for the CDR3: TGCGCCAGCAGCTCGGGACAGGGGAACACCGGGGAGCTGTTTTTT.

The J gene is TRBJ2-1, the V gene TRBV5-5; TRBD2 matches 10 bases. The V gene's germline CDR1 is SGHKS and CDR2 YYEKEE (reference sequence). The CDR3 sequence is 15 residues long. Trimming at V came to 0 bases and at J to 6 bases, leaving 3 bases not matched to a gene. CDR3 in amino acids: CASSLVPSGSNEQFF. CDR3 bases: TGTGCCAGCAGCTTGGTACCTAGCGGGAGCAATGAGCAGTTCTTC.

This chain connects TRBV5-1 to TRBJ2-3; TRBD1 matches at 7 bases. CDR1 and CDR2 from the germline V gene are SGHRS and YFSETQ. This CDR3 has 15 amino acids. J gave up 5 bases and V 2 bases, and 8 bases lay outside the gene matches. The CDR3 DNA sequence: TGCGCCAGCAGCTTCGGGACAGCGTCTGAAGATACGCAGTATTTT. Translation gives CASSFGTASEDTQYF.

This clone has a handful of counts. This CDR3 reads CASSQNRGGETQYF. CDR3 nucleotides: TGTGCCAGCAGCCAGAATCGGGGGGGAGAGACCCAGTACTTC. V is TRBV14 and J is TRBJ2-5; the match to TRBD2 covers 8 bases. Germline loops: CDR1 SGHDN, CDR2 FVKESK. The CDR3 consists of 14 residues. V lost 3 bases and J lost 4; bases outside the gene matches: 4.